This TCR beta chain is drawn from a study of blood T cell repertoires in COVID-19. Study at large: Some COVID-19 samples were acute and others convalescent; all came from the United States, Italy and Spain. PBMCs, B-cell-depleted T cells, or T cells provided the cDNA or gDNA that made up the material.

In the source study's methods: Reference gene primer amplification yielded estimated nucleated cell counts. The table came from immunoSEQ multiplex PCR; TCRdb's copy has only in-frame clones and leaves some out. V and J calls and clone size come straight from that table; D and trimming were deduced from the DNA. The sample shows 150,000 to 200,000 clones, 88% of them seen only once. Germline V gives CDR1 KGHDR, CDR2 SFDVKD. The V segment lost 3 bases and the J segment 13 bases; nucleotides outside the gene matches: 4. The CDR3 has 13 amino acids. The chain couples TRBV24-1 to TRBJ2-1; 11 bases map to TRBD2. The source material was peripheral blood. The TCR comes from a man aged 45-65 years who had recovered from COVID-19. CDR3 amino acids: CATSDGLAGGQFF. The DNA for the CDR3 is TGTGCCACCAGTGATGGGCTAGCGGGAGGCCAGTTCTTC.